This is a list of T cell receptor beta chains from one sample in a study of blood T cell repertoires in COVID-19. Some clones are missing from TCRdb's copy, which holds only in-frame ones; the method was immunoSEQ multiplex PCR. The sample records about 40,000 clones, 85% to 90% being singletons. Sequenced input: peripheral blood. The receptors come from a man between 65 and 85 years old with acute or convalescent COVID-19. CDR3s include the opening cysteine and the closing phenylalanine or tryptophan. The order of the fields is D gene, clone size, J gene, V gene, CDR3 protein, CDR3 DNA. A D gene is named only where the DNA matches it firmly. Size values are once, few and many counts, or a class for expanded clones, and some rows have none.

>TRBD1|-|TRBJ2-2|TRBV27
CASSLSWDRVTGELFF
TGTGCCAGCAGTTTAAGTTGGGACAGGGTCACCGGGGAGCTGTTTTTT
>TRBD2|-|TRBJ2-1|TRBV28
CASSFLSGTYSYNEQFF
TGTGCCAGCAGTTTTCTAAGCGGGACCTACTCCTACAATGAGCAGTTCTTC
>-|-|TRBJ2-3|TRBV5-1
CASSYGGVSTDTQYF
TGCGCCAGCAGCTACGGGGGAGTGAGCACAGATACGCAGTATTTT
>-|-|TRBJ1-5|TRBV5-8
CASSLVSGAYQPQHF
TGTGCCAGCAGCTTGGTCTCAGGGGCCTATCAGCCCCAGCATTTT
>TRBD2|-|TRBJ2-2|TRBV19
CASSGAGGPVGELFF
TGTGCCAGTTCTGGAGCGGGAGGGCCGGTCGGGGAGCTGTTTTTT
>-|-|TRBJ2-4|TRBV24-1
CATSDHREGAKNIQYF
TGTGCCACCAGTGACCACAGGGAGGGGGCCAAAAACATTCAGTACTTC
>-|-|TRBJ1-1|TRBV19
CASSTITGLETVEAFF
TGTGCCAGTAGTACCATTACAGGGTTGGAAACCGTGGAAGCTTTCTTT
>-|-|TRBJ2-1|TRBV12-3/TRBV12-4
CASSITEQFF
TGTGCCAGCAGTATAACAGAGCAGTTCTTC
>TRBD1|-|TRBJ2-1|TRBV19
CASTDFGTGYNEQFF
TGTGCCAGTACCGACTTCGGGACAGGGTACAATGAGCAGTTCTTC
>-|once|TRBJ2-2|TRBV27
CASSLSSGYTGELFF
TGTGCCAGCAGTTTATCATCAGGGTACACCGGGGAGCTGTTTTTT
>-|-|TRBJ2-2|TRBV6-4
CASSGPSRVASTGELFF
TGTGCCAGCAGCGGCCCTTCCCGGGTCGCTAGCACCGGGGAGCTGTTTTTT
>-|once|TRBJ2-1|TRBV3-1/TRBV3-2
CASSPLATSNEQFF
TGTGCCAGCAGCCCCTTAGCGACTAGCAATGAGCAGTTCTTC
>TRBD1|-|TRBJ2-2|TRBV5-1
CASSFGGTGFISGELFF
TGCGCCAGCAGCTTCGGTGGGACAGGGTTCATATCCGGGGAGCTGTTTTTT
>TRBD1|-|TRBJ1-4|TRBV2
CASSENRGNEKLFF
TGTGCCAGCAGTGAGAACAGGGGGAATGAAAAACTGTTTTTT
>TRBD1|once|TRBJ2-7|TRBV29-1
CSGRVGGGEQYF
TGCAGCGGTAGGGTAGGGGGCGGCGAGCAGTACTTC
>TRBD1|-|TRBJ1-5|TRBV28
CASSSPGQTDQPQHF
TGTGCCAGCAGTTCTCCGGGACAGACCGATCAGCCCCAGCATTTT
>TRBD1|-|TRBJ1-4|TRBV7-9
CASSFGTGKVGDEKLFF
TGTGCCAGCAGCTTTGGGACAGGGAAGGTGGGGGACGAAAAACTGTTTTTT
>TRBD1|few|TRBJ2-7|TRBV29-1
CSVAGQVSYEQYF
TGCAGCGTCGCTGGACAGGTCTCCTACGAGCAGTACTTC
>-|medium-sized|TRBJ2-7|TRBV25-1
CASSLLAEQYF
TGTGCCAGCAGCCTTCTAGCGGAGCAGTACTTC
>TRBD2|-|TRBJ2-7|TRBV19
CASSFRAGTYEQYF
TGTGCCAGTAGTTTCCGAGCGGGAACCTACGAGCAGTACTTC
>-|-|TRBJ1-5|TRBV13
CASSGGGEPQHF
TGTGCCAGCAGCGGTGGGGGGGAGCCCCAGCATTTT
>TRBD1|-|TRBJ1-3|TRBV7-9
CASSSNRQGAGNTIYF
TGTGCCAGCAGCAGTAACCGACAGGGCGCTGGAAACACCATATATTTT
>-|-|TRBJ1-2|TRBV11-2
CASSLDSYGYTF
TGTGCCAGCAGCTTGGACAGCTATGGCTACACCTTC
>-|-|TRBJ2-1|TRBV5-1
CASRGVGSEQFF
TGCGCCAGCCGGGGAGTTGGAAGTGAGCAGTTCTTC
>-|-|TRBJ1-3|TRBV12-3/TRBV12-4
CASRLFSGNTIYF
TGTGCCAGCAGACTCTTCTCTGGAAACACCATATATTTT
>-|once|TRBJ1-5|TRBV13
CASSSGGRNQPQHF
TGTGCCAGCAGCTCCGGGGGGCGCAATCAGCCCCAGCATTTT
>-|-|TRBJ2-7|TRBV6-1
CASSDGIIYEQYF
TGTGCCAGCAGTGACGGGATAATCTACGAGCAGTACTTC
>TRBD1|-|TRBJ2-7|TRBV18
CASSTERTGLGGFEQYF
TGTGCCAGCTCAACCGAAAGGACAGGGCTGGGGGGTTTCGAGCAGTACTTC
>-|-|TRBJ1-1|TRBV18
CASSPRETEAFF
TGTGCCAGCTCACCCCGGGAAACTGAAGCTTTCTTT
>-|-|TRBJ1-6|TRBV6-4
CASSERFDSPLHF
TGTGCCAGCAGTGAACGGTTTGATTCACCCCTCCACTTT
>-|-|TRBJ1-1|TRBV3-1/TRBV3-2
CASSPTRGAGTEAFF
TGTGCCAGCAGCCCCACCCGGGGGGCTGGCACTGAAGCTTTCTTT
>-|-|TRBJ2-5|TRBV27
CASSHPQGGQETQYF
TGTGCCAGCAGCCACCCCCAGGGGGGTCAAGAGACCCAGTACTTC
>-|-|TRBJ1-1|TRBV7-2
CASSLVTTPGDTEAFF
TGTGCCAGCAGCTTAGTTACGACGCCGGGGGACACTGAAGCTTTCTTT
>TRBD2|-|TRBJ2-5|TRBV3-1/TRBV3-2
CASSQLAGGGETQYF
TGTGCCAGCAGCCAGTTAGCGGGAGGCGGGGAGACCCAGTACTTC
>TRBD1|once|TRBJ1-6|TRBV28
CASSYPGQGDSPLHF
TGTGCCAGCAGCTATCCGGGACAGGGAGATTCACCCCTCCACTTT
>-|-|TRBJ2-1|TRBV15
CATSRDRDISYNEQFF
TGTGCCACCAGCAGAGATCGGGACATATCCTACAATGAGCAGTTCTTC
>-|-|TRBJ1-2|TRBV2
CASSDRDYGYTF
TGTGCCAGCAGTGATCGCGACTATGGCTACACCTTC
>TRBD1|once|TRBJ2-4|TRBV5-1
CASSLGQENIQYF
TGCGCCAGCAGTCTAGGACAGGAAAACATTCAGTACTTC
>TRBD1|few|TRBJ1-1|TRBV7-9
CASSFWGRGIPEAFF
TGTGCCAGCAGCTTTTGGGGCAGGGGGATCCCTGAAGCTTTCTTT
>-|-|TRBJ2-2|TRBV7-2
CASSLDRPENTGELFF
TGTGCCAGCAGCCTCGACAGGCCCGAGAACACCGGGGAGCTGTTTTTT
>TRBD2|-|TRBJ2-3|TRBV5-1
CASSLPGGGADTQYF
TGCGCCAGCAGCCTCCCGGGAGGGGGTGCAGATACGCAGTATTTT
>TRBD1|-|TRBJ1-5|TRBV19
CASSIGWGQGNQPQHF
TGTGCCAGTAGTATAGGTTGGGGACAGGGCAATCAGCCCCAGCATTTT
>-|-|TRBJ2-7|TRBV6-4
CASSDGEGRDRHPIDYEQYF
TGTGCCAGCAGTGACGGGGAGGGACGGGACAGGCATCCGATAGACTACGAGCAGTACTTC
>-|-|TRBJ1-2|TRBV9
CASSVDSSYGYTF
TGTGCCAGCAGCGTGGACAGCTCCTATGGCTACACCTTC
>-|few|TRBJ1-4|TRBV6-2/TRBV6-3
CASSLGTRKLFF
TGTGCCAGCAGCCTCGGGACAAGGAAACTGTTTTTT
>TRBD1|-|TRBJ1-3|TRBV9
CASSVEDRVVTGNTIYF
TGTGCCAGCAGCGTAGAGGACAGGGTGGTCACTGGAAACACCATATATTTT
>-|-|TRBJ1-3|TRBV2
CASSDAGNTIYF
TGTGCCAGCAGTGACGCGGGAAACACCATATATTTT
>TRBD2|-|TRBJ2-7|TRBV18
CASSLSGTHDEQYF
TGTGCCAGCTCACTTAGCGGGACCCACGACGAGCAGTACTTC
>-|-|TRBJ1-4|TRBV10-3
CASGTATNEKLFF
TGTGCCAGCGGGACTGCAACTAATGAAAAACTGTTTTTT
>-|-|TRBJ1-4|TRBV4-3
CASSQDRVPAHNEKLFF
TGCGCCAGCAGCCAAGATCGGGTCCCAGCTCATAATGAAAAACTGTTTTTT
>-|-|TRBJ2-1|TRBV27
CASSIKGGTTYNEQFF
TGTGCCAGCAGTATCAAAGGGGGGACTACCTACAATGAGCAGTTCTTC
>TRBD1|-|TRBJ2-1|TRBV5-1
CASSFSTGGTYEQFF
TGCGCCAGCAGCTTCTCGACAGGGGGCACATATGAGCAGTTCTTC